This T cell receptor beta chain came from a study of cytomegalovirus exposure and HLA in healthy donors. Study conclusions and caveats: In terms of immune exposure information, only CMV serostatus was available.

Per the germline V gene, CDR1 is DFQATT and CDR2 is SNEGSKA (reference sequence). There are 11 residues in the CDR3. V lost 3 bases to trimming and J lost 5 bases, with 4 bases between them. The PCR employed 60 Vbeta primers together with 13 Jbeta primers. Some clones are missing from TCRdb's copy, which holds only in-frame ones; the method was immunoSEQ multiplex PCR. The data contain 150,000 to 200,000 clones, about 70% of them singletons. Comments on this clone: As yet, its antigen is unknown.

The chain has TRBV20-1 and TRBJ2-2, with D uncertain. Material: PBMCs. This TCR was recovered from a woman in her 40s in good health and CMV-seropositive. DNA of the CDR3: TGCAGTGCTAGTAGTACCGGGGAGCTGTTTTTT. Protein sequence: CSASSTGELFF.